Given below is one T cell receptor (beta chain) in context. The clone's antigen remains unknown. There are no base qualities to consult, and no much larger clone falls within one base. V is clipped by 5 bases and J by 0 bases, and the sequence between their germline boundaries is 13 bases long. Inclusive of the bounding cysteine and phenylalanine, the CDR3 is 16 residues long. Here the CDR3 DNA is all that survives: 48 bases in frame from base 1. For CDR1 and CDR2, the germline V gene lists SGHAT and FQNNGV. This sample stems from a study of shared clonotypes between healthy human individuals (dated by TCRdb to the early 2020s). Regarding the study in general: A couple of women and three men aged 18 to 49 years were included in the cohort. The study deeply sequenced blood TCR repertoires of about 5 healthy adults to estimate repertoire size and the extent of clonotype sharing between individuals. To increase sequencing depth and limit assay-specific biases, TCR repertoire library preparation and sequencing were carried out by different laboratories using diverse techniques. Between about 0.9 and 9 billion PBMCs per donor were obtained by leukapheresis. For each donor, CD4 naive and CD4 memory were each given three plates, CD8 naive was given two plates, and CD8 memory was given one plate.

The full study reports these points: Based on pairwise subsampling, the degree of clonotype sharing among donors was expected to be affected by sequencing depth. Naive subsets generally had larger estimated clonotype richness than memory subsets. Sampling was restricted to blood, and TCR repertoires in tissues likely differ from the TCR repertoires found in blood. Rarefaction of sorted-subset datasets indicated incomplete sequencing despite the large sequencing depth. Across four donors, roughly 5.4% of naive CD4, over 3% of naive CD8, under 2.5% of memory CD4, and about 0.4% of memory CD8 clonotypes were shared. Because the study included only a small number of donors, the genetic and exposure-history diversity represented was limited. Compared with non-shared clonotypes, the clonotypes found in all four sorted-subset donors had higher generation probabilities.

For the CD8 naive samples, CD45RO-negative cells were positively selected for CCR7, yielding a CD45RA+CCR7+ population from which TemRA cells were excluded. Donors were healthy HIV-negative adults with no recently reported acute infections or vaccinations. All donors were Caucasian adults living in Nashville, Tennessee, USA. After blood collection by leukapheresis, PBMCs were isolated using Ficoll-Histopaque density gradient centrifugation and then cryopreserved in the vapor phase of liquid nitrogen. Analytical flow cytometry was used to check the purity and quantity of every magnetically sorted T cell population. Genomic DNA was isolated from each sorted fraction and quantified by UV absorbance on a Nanodrop 2000c. TCR CDR3 regions were amplified from genomic DNA by multiplex PCR using the deep immunoSEQ assay. Extracted genomic DNA from each cell subset was distributed evenly across all wells of several immunoSEQ 96-well plates, and each plate was treated as a replicate. For sorted subsets, each replicate PCR was loaded with about 0.2 ug genomic DNA, equivalent to some 31,000 T cell genomes. The purified libraries were quantified using a Qubit 3.0 fluorometer, sized with a Bioanalyzer 2100, and then quantified again using the KAPA Library Quantification kit. Every immunoSEQ 96-well plate was sequenced on a dedicated single-read 150-cycle Illumina NextSeq 550 flow cell. The authors' analysis ran thus. Because the immunoSEQ output held only junctional sequences and lacked quality scores, the filtering could not match the filtering applied to full-length reads. To assign V/J genes and CDR3, sequences were annotated against IMGT germline references using PyIR, a Python wrapper for IgBLAST v1.9. Reads were filtered out if the reads had weak V/J assignments (E-value above 1e-6), no CDR3, stop codons, out-of-frame junctions, or ambiguous translated residues. V3J clonotypes were defined as sequences sharing an identical inferred V gene, J gene, and CDR3 amino acid sequence. Percentage overlap between repertoires was computed as shared unique clonotypes divided by the size of the smaller repertoire. RTK rarefaction, the Chao1 estimator, and Recon v2.1 estimates of unobserved clonotypes were used to assess repertoire richness. For all TCRbeta clonotypes obtained by the gDNA method from a few donors, generation probabilities were computed with OLGA. TCRdb's version of the immuneACCESS table is confined to in-frame rearrangements and falls short of the full clone set. An unresolved V gene accounts for under half of the shortfall where checked; the remainder is of unknown origin. That table is the source of V, J and clone size, and D and trimming were worked out from the DNA. Within this sample are about 2 million clones, with just under 95% of them counted one time only. The top ten clones comprise approximately 1% of the sample.

The sequenced sample consisted of naive CD8+ T cells sorted from blood. The sample's cell subset or site, from its label and the paper: CD45RA+CCR7+. The V and J genes are TRBV11-2 and TRBJ2-2, with the identity of the D gene unclear. The source of this sequence is a man younger than 35 in good health. The DNA reads TGTGCCAGCAGCCTACGGCTTTTGACGAACACCGGGGAGCTGTTTTTT. The resulting protein is CASSLRLLTNTGELFF.